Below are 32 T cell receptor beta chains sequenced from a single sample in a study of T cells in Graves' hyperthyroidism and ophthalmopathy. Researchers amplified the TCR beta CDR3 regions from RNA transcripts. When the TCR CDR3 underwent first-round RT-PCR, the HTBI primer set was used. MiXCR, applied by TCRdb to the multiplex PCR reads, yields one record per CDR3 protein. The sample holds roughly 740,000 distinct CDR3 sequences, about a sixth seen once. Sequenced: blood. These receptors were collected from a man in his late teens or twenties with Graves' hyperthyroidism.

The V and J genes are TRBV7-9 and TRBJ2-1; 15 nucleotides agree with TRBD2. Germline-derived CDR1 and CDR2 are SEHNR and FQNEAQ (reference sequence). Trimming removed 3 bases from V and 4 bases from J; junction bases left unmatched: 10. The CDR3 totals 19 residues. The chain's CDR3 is CASSLIPGLAGGGYNEQFF. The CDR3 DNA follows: TGTGCCAGCAGCTTGATCCCGGGACTAGCGGGAGGCGGGTACAATGAGCAGTTCTTC.

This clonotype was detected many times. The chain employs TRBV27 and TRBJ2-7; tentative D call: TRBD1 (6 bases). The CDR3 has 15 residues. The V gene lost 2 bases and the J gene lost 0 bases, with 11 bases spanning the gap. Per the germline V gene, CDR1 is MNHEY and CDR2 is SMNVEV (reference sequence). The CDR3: CASSLKGRGSYEQYF. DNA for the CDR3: TGTGCCAGCAGTTTAAAAGGCAGGGGCTCCTACGAGCAGTACTTC.

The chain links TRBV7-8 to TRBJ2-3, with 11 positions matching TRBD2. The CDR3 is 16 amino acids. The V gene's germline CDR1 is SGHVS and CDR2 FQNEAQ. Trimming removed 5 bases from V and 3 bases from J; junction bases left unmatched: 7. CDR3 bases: TGTGCCAGCAGCCCCCTACTAGCGGGAGCTACAGATACGCAGTATTTT. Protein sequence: CASSPLLAGATDTQYF.

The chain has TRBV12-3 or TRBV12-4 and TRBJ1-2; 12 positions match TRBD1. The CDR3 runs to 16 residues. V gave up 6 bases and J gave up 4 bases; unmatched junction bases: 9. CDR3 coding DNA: TGTGCCAGCAGAAGGGACAGGGGGCCTGCATCCTATGGCTACACCTTC. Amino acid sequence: CASRRDRGPASYGYTF.

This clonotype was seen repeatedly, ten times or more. DNA for the CDR3: TGTGCCAGCTCACCACTTGGATACACAGATACGCAGTATTTT. Protein sequence: CASSPLGYTDTQYF. The J gene is TRBJ2-3, the V gene TRBV18, with D hard to call. This CDR3 has 14 residues. Trimming took 1 base from V and 2 from J, leaving 7 bases between them. CDR1 KGHSH and CDR2 LQKENI come from the germline V gene.

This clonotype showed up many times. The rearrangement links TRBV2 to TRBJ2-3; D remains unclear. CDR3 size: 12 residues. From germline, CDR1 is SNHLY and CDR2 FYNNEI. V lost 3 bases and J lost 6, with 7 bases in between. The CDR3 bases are TGTGCCAGCAGTGAGGGTCCCGATACGCAGTATTTT. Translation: CASSEGPDTQYF. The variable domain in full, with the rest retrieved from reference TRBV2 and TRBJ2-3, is EPEVTQTPSHQVTQMGQEVILRCVPISNHLYFYWYRQILGQKVEFLVSFYNNEISEKSEIFDDQFSVERPDGSNFTLKIRSTKLEDSAMYFCASSEGPDTQYFGPGTRLTVL.

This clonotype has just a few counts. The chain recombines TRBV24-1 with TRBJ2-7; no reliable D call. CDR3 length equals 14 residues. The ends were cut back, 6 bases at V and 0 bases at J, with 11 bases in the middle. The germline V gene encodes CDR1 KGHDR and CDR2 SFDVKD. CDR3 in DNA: TGTGCCACCAGTCCCAGGAGTAACTCCTACGAGCAGTACTTC. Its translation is CATSPRSNSYEQYF.

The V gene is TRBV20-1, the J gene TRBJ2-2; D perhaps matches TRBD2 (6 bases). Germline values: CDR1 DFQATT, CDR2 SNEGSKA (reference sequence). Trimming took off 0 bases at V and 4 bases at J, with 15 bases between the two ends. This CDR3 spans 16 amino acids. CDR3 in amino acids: CSARDRRRGGTGELFF. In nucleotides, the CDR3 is TGCAGTGCTAGAGATAGAAGGAGGGGCGGCACCGGGGAGCTGTTTTTT.

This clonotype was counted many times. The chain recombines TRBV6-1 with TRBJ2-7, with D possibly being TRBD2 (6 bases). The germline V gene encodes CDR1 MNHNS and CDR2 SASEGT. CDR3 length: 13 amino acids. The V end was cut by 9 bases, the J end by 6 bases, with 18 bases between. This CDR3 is CASSIADPAEQYF. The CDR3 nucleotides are TGTGCCAGTTCGATAGCGGACCCGGCCGAGCAGTACTTC.

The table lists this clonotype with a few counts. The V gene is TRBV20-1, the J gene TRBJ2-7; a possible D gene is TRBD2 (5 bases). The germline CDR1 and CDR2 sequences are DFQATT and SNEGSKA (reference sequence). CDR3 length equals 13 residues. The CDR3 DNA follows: TGCAGCGCCCTCGGGAATACCCTTGATGAGCAGTACTTC. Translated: CSALGNTLDEQYF.

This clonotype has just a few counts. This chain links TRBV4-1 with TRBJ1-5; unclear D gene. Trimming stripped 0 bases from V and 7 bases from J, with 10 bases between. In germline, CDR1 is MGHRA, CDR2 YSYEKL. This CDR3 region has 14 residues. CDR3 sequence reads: CASSQDTRNQPQHF. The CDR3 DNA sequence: TGCGCCAGCAGCCAAGATACTCGGAACCAGCCCCAGCATTTT.

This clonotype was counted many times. DNA for the CDR3: TGTGCCAGCAGCCGTAGCGGGCTCACAGATACGCAGTATTTT. Protein product: CASSRSGLTDTQYF. This rearrangement joins TRBV7-3 to TRBJ2-3, with 7 positions matching TRBD2. This CDR3 comprises 14 residues. V lost 5 bases and J lost 2; bases outside the gene matches: 4. From germline, CDR1 is SGHTA and CDR2 FQGTGA.

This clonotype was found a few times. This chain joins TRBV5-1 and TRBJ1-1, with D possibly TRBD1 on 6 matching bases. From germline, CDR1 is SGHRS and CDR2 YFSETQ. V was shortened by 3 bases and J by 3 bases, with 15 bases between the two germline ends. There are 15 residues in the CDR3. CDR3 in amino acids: CASSYILTGDTEAFF. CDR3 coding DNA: TGCGCCAGCAGCTACATACTGACAGGTGACACTGAAGCTTTCTTT.

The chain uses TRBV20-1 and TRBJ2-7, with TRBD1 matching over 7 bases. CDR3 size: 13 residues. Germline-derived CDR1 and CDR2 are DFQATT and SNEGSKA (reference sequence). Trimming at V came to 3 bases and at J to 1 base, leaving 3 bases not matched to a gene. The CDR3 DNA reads TGCAGTGCTAGTGACAGGGTATCCTACGAGCAGTACTTC. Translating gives CSASDRVSYEQYF.

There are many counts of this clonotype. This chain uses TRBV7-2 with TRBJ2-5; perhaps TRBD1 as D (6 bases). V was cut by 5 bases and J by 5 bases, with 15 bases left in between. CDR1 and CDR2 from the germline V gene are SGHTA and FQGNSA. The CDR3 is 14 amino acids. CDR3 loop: CASSLMQGTETQYF. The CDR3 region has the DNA TGTGCCAGCAGCCTGATGCAGGGGACGGAGACCCAGTACTTC.

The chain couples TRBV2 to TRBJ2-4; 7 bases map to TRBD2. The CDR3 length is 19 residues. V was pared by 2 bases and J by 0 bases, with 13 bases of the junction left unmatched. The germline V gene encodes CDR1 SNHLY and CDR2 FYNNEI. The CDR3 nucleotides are TGTGCCAGCAGTGAACGGGTGGGGCTAGCGGTACTAGCCAAAAACATTCAGTACTTC. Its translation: CASSERVGLAVLAKNIQYF. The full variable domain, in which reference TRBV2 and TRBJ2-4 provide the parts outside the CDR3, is EPEVTQTPSHQVTQMGQEVILRCVPISNHLYFYWYRQILGQKVEFLVSFYNNEISEKSEIFDDQFSVERPDGSNFTLKIRSTKLEDSAMYFCASSERVGLAVLAKNIQYFGAGTRLSVL.

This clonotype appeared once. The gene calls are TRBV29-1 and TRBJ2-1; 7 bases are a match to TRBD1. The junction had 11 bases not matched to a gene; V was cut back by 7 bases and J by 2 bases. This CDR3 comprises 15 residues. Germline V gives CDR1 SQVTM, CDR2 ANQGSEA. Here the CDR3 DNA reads TGCAGCGCCCGCCCCGACAGGGCAACCTACAATGAGCAGTTCTTC. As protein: CSARPDRATYNEQFF.

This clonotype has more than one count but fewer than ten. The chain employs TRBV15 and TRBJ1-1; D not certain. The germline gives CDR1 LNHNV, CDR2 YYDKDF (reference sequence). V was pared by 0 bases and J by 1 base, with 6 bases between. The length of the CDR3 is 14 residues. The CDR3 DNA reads TGTGCCACCAGCAGAGATTACCAGAACACTGAAGCTTTCTTT. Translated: CATSRDYQNTEAFF.

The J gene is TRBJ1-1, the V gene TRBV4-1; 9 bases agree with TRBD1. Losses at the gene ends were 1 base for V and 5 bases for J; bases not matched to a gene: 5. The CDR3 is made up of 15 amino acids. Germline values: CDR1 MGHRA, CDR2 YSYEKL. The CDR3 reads CASSQGDRVGTEAFF. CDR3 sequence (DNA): TGCGCCAGCAGCCAAGGGGACAGGGTGGGAACTGAAGCTTTCTTT.

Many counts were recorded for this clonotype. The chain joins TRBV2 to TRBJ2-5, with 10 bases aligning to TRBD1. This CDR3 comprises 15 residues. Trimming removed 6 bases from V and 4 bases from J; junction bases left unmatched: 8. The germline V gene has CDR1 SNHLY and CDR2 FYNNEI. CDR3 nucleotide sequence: TGTGCCAGCAGGGTCCGACAGGGGGCTCCAGAGACCCAGTACTTC. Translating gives CASRVRQGAPETQYF.

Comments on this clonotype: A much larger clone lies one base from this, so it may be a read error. CDR3 in DNA: TGTGTCAGCAGCTTAGACCCAACGGGGGACACTGAAGCTTTCTTT. This encodes CVSSLDPTGDTEAFF. The rearrangement links TRBV11-2 to TRBJ1-1; tentative D call: TRBD1 (5 bases). Germline V CDR1 and CDR2: SGHAT, FQNNGV. This CDR3 spans 15 amino acids.

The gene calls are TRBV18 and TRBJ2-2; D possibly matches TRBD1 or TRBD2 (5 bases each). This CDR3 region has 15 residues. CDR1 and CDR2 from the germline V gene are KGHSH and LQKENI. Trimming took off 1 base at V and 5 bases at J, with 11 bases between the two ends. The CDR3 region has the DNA TGTGCCAGCTCACCACACGGGGCGGAGACCGGGGAGCTGTTTTTT. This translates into CASSPHGAETGELFF.

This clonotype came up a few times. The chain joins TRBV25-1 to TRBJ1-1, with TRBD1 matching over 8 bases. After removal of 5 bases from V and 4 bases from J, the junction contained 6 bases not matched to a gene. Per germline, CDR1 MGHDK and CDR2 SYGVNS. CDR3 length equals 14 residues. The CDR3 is CASSRGRGLTEAFF. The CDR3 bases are TGTGCCAGCAGTAGAGGCAGGGGGCTCACTGAAGCTTTCTTT.

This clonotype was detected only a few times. DNA for the CDR3: TGTGCCAGCAGTTACAGGAGGTGGGGAGAGACCCAGTACTTC. As protein: CASSYRRWGETQYF. The J gene is TRBJ2-5, the V gene TRBV27, with D perhaps matching TRBD1 or TRBD2 (5 bases each). V was pared by 4 bases and J by 4 bases, with 13 bases between. The germline gives CDR1 MNHEY, CDR2 SMNVEV (reference sequence). The CDR3 covers 14 residues.

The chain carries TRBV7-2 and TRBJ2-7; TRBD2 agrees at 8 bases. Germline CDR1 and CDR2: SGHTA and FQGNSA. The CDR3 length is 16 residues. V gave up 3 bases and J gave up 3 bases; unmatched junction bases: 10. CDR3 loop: CASSLTLNSGNYEQYF. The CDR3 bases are TGTGCCAGCAGCTTGACCCTCAATAGCGGGAACTACGAGCAGTACTTC.

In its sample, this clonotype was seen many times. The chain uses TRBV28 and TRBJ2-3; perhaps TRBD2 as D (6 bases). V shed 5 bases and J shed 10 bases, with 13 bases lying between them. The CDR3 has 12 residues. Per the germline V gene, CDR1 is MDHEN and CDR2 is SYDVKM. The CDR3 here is CASSPRGLAQYF. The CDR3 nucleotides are TGTGCCAGCAGTCCCCGGGGGTTGGCGCAGTATTTT.

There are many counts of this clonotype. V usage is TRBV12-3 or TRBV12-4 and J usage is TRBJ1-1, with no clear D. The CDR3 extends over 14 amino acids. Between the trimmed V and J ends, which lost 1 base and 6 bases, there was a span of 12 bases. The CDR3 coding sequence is TGTGCCAGCAGTTTAGGAACCTATAGGGCTGAAGCTTTCTTT. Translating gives CASSLGTYRAEAFF.

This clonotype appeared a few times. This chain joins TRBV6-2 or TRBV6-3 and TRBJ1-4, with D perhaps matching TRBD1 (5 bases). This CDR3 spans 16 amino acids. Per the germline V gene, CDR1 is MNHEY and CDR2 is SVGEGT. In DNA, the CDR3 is TGTGCAACGTCCACGGCGGGGGGATTAGCTAATGAAAAACTGTTTTTT. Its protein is CATSTAGGLANEKLFF.

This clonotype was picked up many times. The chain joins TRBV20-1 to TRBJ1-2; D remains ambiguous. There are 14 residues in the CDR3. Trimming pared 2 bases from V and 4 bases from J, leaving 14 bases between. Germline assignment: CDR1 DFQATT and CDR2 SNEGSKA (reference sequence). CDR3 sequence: CSARHAELGYGYTF. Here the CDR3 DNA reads TGCAGTGCTAGACACGCTGAGTTAGGCTATGGCTACACCTTC.

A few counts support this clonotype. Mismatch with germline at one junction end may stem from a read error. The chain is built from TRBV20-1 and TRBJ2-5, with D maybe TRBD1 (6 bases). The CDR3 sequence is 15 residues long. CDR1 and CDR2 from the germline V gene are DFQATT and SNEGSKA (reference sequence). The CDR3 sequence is CGARDQGRGGETQYF. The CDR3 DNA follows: TGCGGTGCTAGAGATCAGGGCAGAGGGGGAGAGACCCAGTACTTC.

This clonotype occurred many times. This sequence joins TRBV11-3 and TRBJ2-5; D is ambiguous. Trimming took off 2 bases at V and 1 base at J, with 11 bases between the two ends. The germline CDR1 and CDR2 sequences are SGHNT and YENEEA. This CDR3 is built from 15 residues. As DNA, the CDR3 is TGTGCCAGCAGCTTAAGGAGCAGTAGCCAAGAGACCCAGTACTTC. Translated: CASSLRSSSQETQYF. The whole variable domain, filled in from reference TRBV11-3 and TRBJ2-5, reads EAGVVQSPRYKIIEKKQPVAFWCNPISGHNTLYWYLQNLGQGPELLIRYENEEAVDDSQLPKDRFSAERLKGVDSTLKIQPAELGDSAVYLCASSLRSSSQETQYFGPGTRLLVL.

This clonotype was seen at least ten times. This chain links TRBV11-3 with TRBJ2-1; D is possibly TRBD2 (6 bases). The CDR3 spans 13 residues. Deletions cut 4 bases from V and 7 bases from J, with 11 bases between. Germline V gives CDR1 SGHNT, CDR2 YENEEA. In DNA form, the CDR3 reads TGTGCCAGCAGCTCCCCGACTAGTAATGAGCAGTTCTTC. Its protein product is CASSSPTSNEQFF.